What follows are 24 T cell receptor beta chains derived from one specimen sequenced in a study of blood T cell repertoires in COVID-19. Here immunoSEQ multiplex PCR was the method, and the copy in TCRdb shows in-frame clones only, minus some. The sample lists over 150,000 clones, approximately 88% occurring once. Sequencing was performed on peripheral blood. The receptors shown here come from a woman in her forties with COVID-19, enrolled during active disease.

This clone has only a few counts. The chain employs TRBV12-5 and TRBJ1-1; D is undetermined. Trimming removed 4 bases at V and 5 bases at J, with 11 bases between. Per germline, CDR1 LGHNT and CDR2 FRNRAP. This CDR3 is 13 amino acids long. CDR3 amino acids: CASGWSLETEAFF. The CDR3 region has the DNA TGTGCTAGTGGTTGGTCCCTGGAGACTGAAGCTTTCTTT.

The chain is built from TRBV19 and TRBJ1-1; possible D gene TRBD1, 5 bases. Trimming left V 7 bases short and J 2 bases short, with 14 bases between. There are 14 residues in the CDR3. The germline gives CDR1 LNHDA, CDR2 SQIVND (reference sequence). The CDR3 here is CASKVGGTNTEAFF. The CDR3 coding sequence is TGTGCCAGTAAGGTGGGGGGAACTAACACTGAAGCTTTCTTT.

CDR3 in DNA: TGTGCCAGCAGTGAAACTAGCGGGGTTAGCTCCTACAATGAGCAGTTCTTC. It translates to CASSETSGVSSYNEQFF. V usage is TRBV2 and J usage is TRBJ2-1, with TRBD2 identical over 10 bases. The V segment lost 2 bases and the J segment 0 bases; nucleotides outside the gene matches: 4. CDR1 is SNHLY, CDR2 FYNNEI, per germline. The CDR3 spans 17 residues.

The chain joins TRBV4-1 to TRBJ2-7; D call uncertain. Trimming cost V 4 bases and J 3 bases, with 16 bases left between them. In germline, CDR1 is MGHRA, CDR2 YSYEKL. There are 15 residues in the CDR3. The CDR3 sequence is CASSPEQTGYYEQYF. CDR3 in DNA: TGCGCCAGCAGCCCCGAGCAGACGGGTTACTACGAGCAGTACTTC.

This chain joins TRBV2 and TRBJ1-5, with 9 bases fitting TRBD1. The CDR3 runs 16 residues. With 5 bases clipped from V and 7 bases from J, the junction kept 12 bases outside the gene matches. In germline, CDR1 is SNHLY, CDR2 FYNNEI. CDR3 DNA: TGTGCCAGCAGTACCCGCCGGGGACAGGGCTTGCAGCCCCAGCATTTT. It specifies CASSTRRGQGLQPQHF.

The chain uses TRBV7-2 and TRBJ2-5; the match to TRBD1 covers 8 bases. CDR3 length: 16 residues. V lost 5 bases, J lost 4 bases, and 12 bases stayed unmatched. Germline V lookup: CDR1 SGHTA, CDR2 FQGNSA. The CDR3 DNA sequence: TGTGCCAGCAGCCCCAACCCCCCGGACAGGGCAGAGACCCAGTACTTC. It is translated as CASSPNPPDRAETQYF. Variable domain in full (rest from reference TRBV7-2 and TRBJ2-5): GAGVSQSPSNKVTEKGKDVELRCDPISGHTALYWYRQSLGQGLEFLIYFQGNSAPDKSGLPSDRFSAERTGGSVSTLTIQRTQQEDSAVYLCASSPNPPDRAETQYFGPGTRLLVL.

This chain connects TRBV9 to TRBJ2-1; 7 bases fit TRBD2. The CDR3 extends over 19 amino acids. V shed 0 bases and J 6 bases; nucleotides not matched to a gene: 18. Germline-derived CDR1 and CDR2 are SGDLS and YYNGEE. CDR3 in amino acids: CASSVGLIGRAGVSNEQFF. The CDR3 DNA follows: TGTGCCAGCAGCGTAGGGCTGATAGGGCGGGCGGGAGTGAGCAATGAGCAGTTCTTC.

With respect to this clone: At one end the junction does not follow the germline gene, possibly because of a read error. The V and J genes are TRBV5-6 and TRBJ1-1; TRBD1 matches at 7 bases. Germline-derived CDR1 and CDR2 are SGHDT and YYEEEE. The CDR3 extends over 10 amino acids. CDR3 residues: CASSYGTDRF. CDR3 DNA: TGTGCCAGCAGCTACGGGACAGACAGATTT.

This sequence joins TRBV18 and TRBJ1-5, with D perhaps TRBD1 (6 bases). The CDR3 contains 16 residues. Trimming removed 6 bases from V and 1 base from J, with 16 bases in between. Germline CDR1 KGHSH, CDR2 LQKENI. This CDR3 is CASSPVGGRSNQPQHF. In nucleotides, the CDR3 is TGTGCCAGCTCCCCCGTAGGGGGTCGGAGCAATCAGCCCCAGCATTTT.

The V and J genes are TRBV28 and TRBJ2-2; TRBD1 matches at 9 bases. Germline V gene lookup returns CDR1 MDHEN and CDR2 SYDVKM. This CDR3 region has 16 residues. Germline trimming cut 6 bases from V and 1 base from J; bases unmatched to any gene: 6. The CDR3 DNA reads as TGTGCCAGCAGACTAGACAGGGGGAAGAACACCGGGGAGCTGTTTTTT. This gives the protein CASRLDRGKNTGELFF.

The chain carries TRBV18 and TRBJ2-7, with a tentative D call TRBD2 (6 bases). Per germline, CDR1 KGHSH and CDR2 LQKENI. This CDR3 is 18 amino acids long. V dropped 1 base and J dropped 1 base, with 20 bases sitting between them. The CDR3 region is CASSPQRGWEAKSYEQYF. The DNA for the CDR3 is TGTGCCAGCTCACCACAGAGGGGCTGGGAGGCCAAATCCTACGAGCAGTACTTC.

The chain carries TRBV25-1 and TRBJ2-3; a weak D match, TRBD2 (6 bases). The CDR3 is made up of 15 amino acids. Trimming took 1 base from V and 7 from J, leaving 15 bases between them. Looked up from germline, CDR1 is MGHDK and CDR2 is SYGVNS. Here the CDR3 reads CASSELYGRENTQYF. CDR3 DNA: TGTGCCAGCAGTGAATTATACGGGCGGGAAAATACGCAGTATTTT.

V usage is TRBV9 and J usage is TRBJ1-4, with 9 bases that match TRBD1. Germline V gives CDR1 SGDLS, CDR2 YYNGEE. V gave up 3 bases and J gave up 6 bases; unmatched junction bases: 6. The CDR3 length is 15 residues. In DNA form, the CDR3 reads TGTGCCAGCAGCGATGGGACAGGGAGGCATGAAAAACTGTTTTTT. Amino acids: CASSDGTGRHEKLFF.

The rearrangement joins TRBV6-5 to TRBJ1-6; tentative D call: TRBD1 (5 bases). V was cut by 6 bases and J by 4 bases, with 10 bases left in between. The CDR3 has 14 amino acids. Germline CDR1 and CDR2: MNHEY and SVGAGI. In nucleotides, the CDR3 is TGTGCCAGCAGCTCGACAGCTTATAATTCACCCCTCCACTTT. It codes for CASSSTAYNSPLHF.

CDR3: CASSSTGQVADTQYF. In nucleotides, the CDR3 is TGTGCCAGCAGCTCGACAGGACAGGTCGCAGATACGCAGTATTTT. The genes are TRBV5-8 and TRBJ2-3, with 7 positions matching TRBD1. CDR1 SGHTS and CDR2 YDEGEE come from the germline V gene. Unmatched junction bases numbered 8, after V lost 3 bases and J lost 4 bases. The CDR3 sequence is 15 residues long.

This sequence joins TRBV7-3 and TRBJ2-3; TRBD2 agrees at 11 bases. The trim removed 0 bases at V and 6 bases at J, leaving 8 bases unmatched. Germline lookup yields CDR1 SGHTA and CDR2 FQGTGA. The CDR3 is made up of 17 amino acids. CDR3 DNA sequence: TGTGCCAGCAGCTTAACTAGCGGGAGGGCCGGTACGGATACGCAGTATTTT. Its protein product is CASSLTSGRAGTDTQYF.

This clone was counted a few times. This chain joins TRBV6-5 and TRBJ2-7, with D possibly TRBD2 on 5 matching bases. In germline, CDR1 is MNHEY, CDR2 SVGAGI. Trimming cost V 2 bases and J 3 bases, with 8 bases left between them. The CDR3 spans 13 residues. CDR3 sequence: CASSYVGLYEQYF. The CDR3, as DNA: TGTGCCAGCAGTTACGTAGGACTCTACGAGCAGTACTTC.

J is TRBJ2-7 and V is TRBV9; 7 bases agree with TRBD1. The germline gives CDR1 SGDLS, CDR2 YYNGEE. This CDR3 has 11 residues. V shed 3 bases and J 10 bases; nucleotides not matched to a gene: 4. The CDR3 DNA follows: TGTGCCAGCAGCGGCCGACAGGGCCAGTACTTC. Amino acids: CASSGRQGQYF.

A few counts support this clone. The genes are TRBV7-8 and TRBJ2-5, with D perhaps TRBD1 (5 bases). CDR1 is SGHVS, CDR2 FQNEAQ, per germline. The V end was cut by 7 bases, the J end by 3 bases, with 12 bases between. The CDR3 is made up of 13 amino acids. The CDR3 bases are TGTGCCAGCATCATTTTCAGGGAAGAGACCCAGTACTTC. This codes for CASIIFREETQYF. Based on the CDR3 plus reference TRBV7-8 and TRBJ2-5, the full variable domain is GAGVSQSPRYKVAKRGQDVALRCDPISGHVSLFWYQQALGQGPEFLTYFQNEAQLDKSGLPSDRFFAERPEGSVSTLKIQRTQQEDSAVYLCASIIFREETQYFGPGTRLLVL.

This clone came up once. This rearrangement joins TRBV28 to TRBJ1-3, with 9 bases that match TRBD1. Germline V gene data show CDR1 as MDHEN and CDR2 as SYDVKM. There are 16 residues in the CDR3. J gave up 0 bases and V 8 bases, and 8 bases lay outside the gene matches. The CDR3 is CASATGTGNSGNTIYF. The CDR3 nucleotides read TGTGCCAGCGCAACCGGGACAGGGAACTCTGGAAACACCATATATTTT.

The rearrangement links TRBV29-1 to TRBJ1-2; 8 bases fit TRBD1. Per the germline V gene, CDR1 is SQVTM and CDR2 is ANQGSEA. The CDR3 has 14 amino acids. The trim removed 7 bases at V and 3 bases at J, leaving 10 bases unmatched. CDR3 sequence: CSAMPLDRDYGYTF. The CDR3 DNA reads TGCAGCGCCATGCCCTTGGACAGGGACTATGGCTACACCTTC.

V is TRBV6-5 and J is TRBJ1-5; TRBD1 aligns across 8 bases. From germline, CDR1 is MNHEY and CDR2 SVGAGI. Unmatched junction bases numbered 3, after V lost 8 bases and J lost 6 bases. This CDR3 region has 12 residues. Here the CDR3 reads CASGQGIQPQHF. The CDR3 region has the DNA TGTGCCAGCGGACAGGGTATTCAGCCCCAGCATTTT.

This chain links TRBV5-1 with TRBJ2-1; 14 bases are a match to TRBD2. The CDR3 is 15 amino acids. CDR1 and CDR2 (germline): SGHRS, YFSETQ. Trimming at V came to 2 bases and at J to 7 bases, leaving 2 bases not matched to a gene. CDR3 nucleotide sequence: TGCGCCAGCAGCTTTAGACTAGCGGGGGGGAATGAGCAGTTCTTC. Amino acids: CASSFRLAGGNEQFF.

This chain joins TRBV3-1 (or the pseudogene TRBV3-2) and TRBJ1-1; the match to TRBD1 covers 7 bases. CDR3 length equals 14 residues. V gave up 4 bases and J gave up 5 bases; unmatched junction bases: 7. CDR1 is LGHDT and CDR2 is YNNKEL in the germline V gene (reference sequence). The CDR3 loop is CASSLQGTRTEAFF. The CDR3 DNA reads as TGTGCCAGCAGCCTACAGGGGACAAGGACTGAAGCTTTCTTT.